These T cell receptor beta chains were read from a single sample in a study of T cell changes during pregnancy in multiple sclerosis. Data came from immunoSEQ multiplex PCR; TCRdb stores just in-frame clones and leaves some out. The repertoire has roughly 90,000 clones, around 93% of them found once; the top ten carry about 0.95%. The specimen comprised peripheral blood, sampled before pregnancy. Receptors originate from a female donor with multiple sclerosis, enrolled in a pregnancy study. Each CDR3 is given with its conserved first and last residue. D genes are given only for firm matches. Only part of the rows carry a size: once, few, many, or a class if the clone is expanded.

TRBJ2-1 | 15 | once | TRBD2 | TRBV2 | CASRPLGGGAHEQFF | TGTGCCAGCAGGCCCCTCGGCGGGGGGGCCCATGAGCAGTTCTTC
TRBJ1-3 | 15 | NA | NA | TRBV18 | CASSRQVVSGNTIYF | TGTGCCAGCTCACGGCAGGTCGTCTCTGGAAACACCATATATTTT
TRBJ2-7 | 17 | NA | TRBD1 | TRBV5-1 | CASSFGTGQGAVGEQYF | TGCGCCAGCAGCTTCGGGACGGGACAGGGTGCGGTGGGAGAGCAGTACTTC
TRBJ2-7 | 15 | NA | TRBD1 | TRBV6-1 | CASSVGGQGSYEQYF | TGTGCCAGCAGTGTTGGCGGACAGGGCTCCTACGAGCAGTACTTC
TRBJ1-1 | 15 | NA | NA | TRBV7-2 | CASNQGQAMNTEAFF | TGTGCCAGCAACCAAGGTCAGGCAATGAACACTGAAGCTTTCTTT
TRBJ1-2 | 14 | NA | TRBD1 | TRBV19 | CASSGQAANYGYTF | TGTGCCAGTAGTGGACAGGCGGCTAACTATGGCTACACCTTC
TRBJ2-3 | 13 | NA | NA | TRBV29-1 | CSVEDGHSDTQYF | TGCAGCGTTGAAGATGGACATTCAGATACGCAGTATTTT
TRBJ1-5 | 15 | NA | NA | TRBV7-2 | CASSHWGLSNQPQHF | TGTGCCAGCAGCCACTGGGGACTTAGCAATCAGCCCCAGCATTTT
TRBJ1-1 | 16 | NA | NA | TRBV6-1 | CASSATGKRMNTEAFF | TGTGCCAGCAGTGCTACAGGGAAACGTATGAACACTGAAGCTTTCTTT
TRBJ2-1 | 15 | once | NA | TRBV7-9 | CASSLTESSYNEQFF | TGTGCCAGCAGCCTAACAGAGAGCTCCTACAATGAGCAGTTCTTC
TRBJ1-2 | 17 | once | NA | TRBV12-2 | CASRLNSLGDKPYGYTF | TGTGCAAGTCGCCTCAATTCTTTGGGCGACAAGCCCTATGGCTACACCTTC
TRBJ1-1 | 13 | NA | NA | TRBV5-1 | CASSLWQGTEAFF | TGCGCCAGCAGCTTATGGCAGGGAACTGAAGCTTTCTTT
TRBJ2-3 | 13 | NA | TRBD1 | TRBV28 | CASSTDRESTQYF | TGTGCCAGCAGCACAGACAGGGAGAGTACGCAGTATTTT
TRBJ2-1 | 17 | NA | TRBD2 | TRBV4-1 | CASSRGDSGGSYNEQFF | TGCGCCAGCAGCCGAGGAGATAGCGGGGGGTCATACAATGAGCAGTTCTTC
TRBJ2-2 | 14 | NA | NA | TRBV19 | CASRMDSHTGELFF | TGTGCCAGTAGGATGGACTCACACACCGGGGAGCTGTTTTTT
TRBJ2-2 | 16 | NA | NA | TRBV7-8 | CASSSRFLPNTGELFF | TGTGCCAGCAGCTCCCGGTTTCTTCCCAACACCGGGGAGCTGTTTTTT
TRBJ2-1 | 13 | NA | TRBD1 | TRBV19 | CASRDRGYNEQFF | TGTGCCAGTCGGGACAGGGGCTACAATGAGCAGTTCTTC
TRBJ1-1 | 14 | NA | NA | TRBV19 | CASSPWGGNTEAFF | TGTGCCAGTAGTCCGTGGGGGGGTAACACTGAAGCTTTCTTT
TRBJ2-1 | 19 | NA | NA | TRBV4-1 | CASSQEIPLTGAPGNEQFF | TGCGCCAGCAGCCAAGAGATCCCCTTAACTGGGGCTCCGGGCAATGAGCAGTTCTTC
TRBJ1-1 | 15 | NA | NA | TRBV9 | CASSSEGVGNTEAFF | TGTGCCAGCAGCTCAGAGGGGGTTGGGAACACTGAAGCTTTCTTT
TRBJ2-4 | 15 | NA | NA | TRBV5-1 | CASKSGWGAENIQYF | TGCGCCAGCAAATCTGGGTGGGGCGCGGAAAACATTCAGTACTTC
TRBJ2-1 | 19 | NA | TRBD2 | TRBV27 | CASSPSPGTSGSFGNEQFF | TGTGCCAGCAGTCCAAGTCCCGGGACTAGCGGGAGTTTCGGCAATGAGCAGTTCTTC
TRBJ1-1 | 15 | few | TRBD1 | TRBV19 | CASSQGQGMNTEAFF | TGTGCCAGTAGTCAGGGACAGGGTATGAACACTGAAGCTTTCTTT
TRBJ2-7 | 13 | NA | NA | TRBV7-3 | CASSLGHNYEQYF | TGTGCCAGCAGCTTAGGACATAACTACGAGCAGTACTTC
TRBJ1-3 | 15 | NA | TRBD1 | TRBV9 | CASSPRQGAGNTIYF | TGTGCCAGCAGCCCAAGACAGGGGGCGGGAAACACCATATATTTT
TRBJ2-3 | 14 | NA | TRBD2 | TRBV13 | CASSLDSGSDTQYF | TGTGCCAGCAGCTTAGATAGCGGGTCAGATACGCAGTATTTT
TRBJ1-3 | 17 | NA | NA | TRBV2 | CASSPGILWNSGNTIYF | TGTGCCAGCAGCCCGGGGATACTCTGGAACTCTGGAAACACCATATATTTT
TRBJ2-7 | 14 | NA | TRBD2 | TRBV6-1 | CASSEGGRAYEQYF | TGTGCCAGCAGTGAAGGGGGGAGGGCCTACGAGCAGTACTTC
TRBJ2-5 | 15 | NA | TRBD2 | TRBV19 | CASSQLAGQGETQYF | TGTGCCAGTAGCCAACTAGCGGGGCAGGGGGAGACCCAGTACTTC
TRBJ1-1 | 15 | NA | TRBD1 | TRBV7-2 | CASIPGQIALTEAFF | TGTGCCAGCATCCCGGGACAGATTGCTTTAACTGAAGCTTTCTTT
TRBJ1-4 | 16 | NA | NA | TRBV19 | CASRTGFTGPGEKLFF | TGTGCCAGTAGAACCGGTTTTACAGGGCCGGGGGAAAAACTGTTTTTT
TRBJ2-3 | 17 | NA | TRBD2 | TRBV4-2 | CASSQGGGGRAPDTQYF | TGTGCCAGCAGCCAGGGCGGGGGCGGGAGGGCCCCAGATACGCAGTATTTT
TRBJ1-1 | 13 | NA | NA | TRBV27 | CASRARGSTEAFF | TGTGCCAGCCGAGCAAGGGGAAGCACTGAAGCTTTCTTT
TRBJ2-3 | 17 | NA | TRBD2 | TRBV4-2 | CASSRLGGGRGEDTQYF | TGTGCCAGCAGCCGCCTCGGGGGGGGCCGGGGGGAAGATACGCAGTATTTT
TRBJ2-7 | 12 | NA | NA | TRBV2 | CASNGEPYEQYF | TGTGCCAGCAATGGGGAGCCCTACGAGCAGTACTTC